This TCR beta chain originates from a study of cytomegalovirus exposure and HLA in healthy donors (dated by TCRdb to between 2016 and 2019). For context, the study as a whole: A later analysis indicated that the roughly 130 validation repertoires were generated on the platform also employed for the roughly 650 repertoires of the first cohort. The study aimed to test whether cataloging public T cell receptors could reveal signatures of past pathogen exposure. In addition to the first cohort of approximately 650 subjects, a separate validation cohort of 120 different subjects was used. To predict cytomegalovirus infection status, the study combined high-throughput TCR immunosequencing, statistical association of individual TCRs with disease status, and machine learning.

Worth noting for this clone: Its cognate antigen has yet to be identified. Base qualities are not at hand, and no much larger clone is one base apart.

Unmatched junction bases come to 8, with V trimmed by 2 bases and J by 3 bases. The CDR3, cysteine through phenylalanine, is 15 amino acids long. Of all the DNA, just the CDR3 is kept, 45 bases in frame from base 1. Via the germline V gene, CDR1 is SGHRS and CDR2 YFSETQ. Points the paper makes about the study in general: A total of 150 or so TCR beta chains were listed by the study as associated with cytomegalovirus. The validation cohort had no HLA typing available for a later analysis, so co-occurrence within that cohort was assessed over all 130 or so repertoires. Cytomegalovirus status was reported to be diagnosed by the classifier with high specificity and sensitivity in both the original and validation cohorts. A few of the identified cytomegalovirus-associated TCR beta chains were confirmed in vitro to be specific for cytomegalovirus antigens. It was suggested by the authors that the approach could potentially be generalized to other disease states and immunological phenotypes. Subsequent analysis determined that TCRs grouped into clusters in the first cohort also showed a tendency toward co-occurrence across the 120 validation repertoires, and about 93% of cluster scores exceeded 0. While some public TCRs were present in many individuals, most TCR sequences turned up only very rarely across donors.

Donors formed part of the validation cohort, which comprised about 120 subjects and was distinct from the first cohort of several hundred subjects. The library came from the immunoSEQ multiplex PCR assay. In the original analysis: A statistical classification framework was built for diagnosing cytomegalovirus status from the catalog of TCR beta chain sequences. Not all clones reach the TCRdb copy of this immuneACCESS table, which keeps in-frame sequences only. Checked studies attribute under half of the gap to unresolved V genes and leave the rest unexplained. The V and J calls and the clone size are those of that table, but D and trimming were determined from the DNA. For this sample there are 200,000 to 250,000 clones; roughly 84% appear just once. Together, the top ten hold roughly 2% of the sample.

The specimen sequenced was PBMCs. The sequence derives from a woman aged 18-29 years in good health and CMV-seropositive. The chain links TRBV5-1 with TRBJ2-7; 7 bases in the junction line up with TRBD1. Here is the DNA: TGCGCCAGCAGCTTAACAGGGGTGGGGCTCTACGAGCAGTACTTC. It codes for CASSLTGVGLYEQYF.